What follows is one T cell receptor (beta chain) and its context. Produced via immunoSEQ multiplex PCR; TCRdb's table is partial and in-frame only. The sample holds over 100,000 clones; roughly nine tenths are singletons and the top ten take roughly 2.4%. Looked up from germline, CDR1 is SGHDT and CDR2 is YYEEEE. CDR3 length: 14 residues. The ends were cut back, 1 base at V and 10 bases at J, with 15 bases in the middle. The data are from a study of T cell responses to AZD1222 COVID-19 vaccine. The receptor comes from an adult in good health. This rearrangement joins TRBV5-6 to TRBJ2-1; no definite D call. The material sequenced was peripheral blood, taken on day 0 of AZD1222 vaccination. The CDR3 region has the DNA TGTGCCAGCAGCTTGACCGGAACCCTAGGGGAGCAGTTCTTC. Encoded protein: CASSLTGTLGEQFF.